This T cell receptor beta chain came from a study of post-analysis software for immune sequencing data. Overall study results and limits: A few TRBV segments (TRBV5-6, TRBV5-1 and TRBV20-1 among them) occurred more frequently in patients than in controls.

Germline V gene lookup returns CDR1 KGHDR and CDR2 SFDVKD. The junction had 7 bases not matched to a gene; V was cut back by 4 bases and J by 3 bases. CDR3 length: 18 residues. In regard to this clonotype: Its antigen is as yet unknown.

Unique molecular identifiers tagged the TCR beta cDNA libraries. TCRdb called the PCR reads again in MiXCR, with one record for every CDR3 protein. The repertoire has hundreds of thousands of distinct CDR3 sequences, 25% to 30% of them found once; the top ten carry more than 0.55%. This chain joins TRBV24-1 and TRBJ2-1, with TRBD2 identical over 14 bases. This clonotype was sampled from a girl aged 10 to 17 with multiple sclerosis. The sample comprised blood. CDR3: CATSDQGLAGENYNEQFF. In DNA, the CDR3 is TGTGCCACCAGTGACCAGGGACTAGCGGGAGAAAACTACAATGAGCAGTTCTTC.